Sequencing of this TCR beta chain was carried out in a study of vaccination effects on CD4 cells after COVID-19 (dated by TCRdb to 2021 to 2024). Regarding the research as a whole: Each participant received two doses of an mRNA SARS-CoV-2 vaccine, either BNT162b2 or mRNA-1273. Pre-vaccine samples were collected from a couple of convalescent patients 16 days and one week before the first dose, corresponding to 142 and 148 days after COVID-19 diagnosis. The study compared SARS-CoV-2 spike-specific CD4+ TCR repertoires before and after mRNA vaccination in COVID-19 convalescent patients and infection-naive vaccine recipients. Altogether, around eleven COVID-19 convalescent patients and several SARS-CoV-2-naive healthy vaccine recipients made up the full study. Cultures from other donors in the study were sequenced using the Oncomine TCR Beta short-read assay on an Illumina iSeq 100. Paper-wide results and their limitations: Marked clonal contraction was observed in both infection-induced and vaccine-induced clones at late post-vaccination timepoints, consistent with waning T cell responses. In convalescent patients, the post-vaccine spike-reactive repertoire consisted mainly of new vaccine-induced clones, largely distinct from infection-induced clones. The study was limited by a small number of convalescent patients, and early post-infection timepoints were lacking.

As encoded in the germline V gene, CDR1 is MNHNS while CDR2 is SASEGT. V and J are trimmed by 3 bases and 6 bases, and the gene matches miss 7 bases of the junction. From its cysteine to its phenylalanine, the CDR3 spans 14 amino acids. Only the CDR3 part of the read is kept: 42 bases, read in frame from the first base. In the ViraFEST assay, PBMC were stimulated with viral peptide pools, and antigen-specific CD4+ T cell clonotypes were then identified by expansion using TCR sequencing. After around ten days of culture, CD4+ T cells were isolated with the EasySep CD4+ T cell isolation kit. Convalescent patients had PCR-confirmed SARS-CoV-2 infection between March and December 2020, before Alpha, Beta and Delta variants emerged in the United States. Each well held fewer than 2.5 million PBMC cultured in IMDM containing about 5.4% human AB serum, 9 to 10 IU/ml IL-2 and gentamicin, along with about 10 ug/ml peptides. On days 3 and 7, half of the culture medium was replaced with fresh IL-2-containing medium. Unless noted otherwise, every peptide stimulation condition was grown in triplicate wells. PBMC were separated from whole blood using Ficoll-Paque Plus gradient centrifugation and were then either cryopreserved at -140C or used fresh. The QIAamp micro DNA kit was used to extract genomic DNA from the cultured CD4+ T cells.

The method behind the library was the immunoSEQ multiplex PCR assay. TCR beta CDR3 sequencing was performed on DNA from the cultured, isolated CD4+ T cells. Processing in the source paper ran as follows. Non-productive TCR sequences were removed, reads were trimmed to the CDR3 region, and CDR3s of at least 7 amino acids were retained. The MANAFEST web app was used to identify antigen-specific clonotypes by comparing expansion in peptide wells with expansion in reference cultures. To count as positive, a clone had to show expansion at FDR<0.05 compared with the reference and with all other wells, an odds ratio above 5, and a frequency above 0.1% in two replicate wells. Cross-reactive clonotypes were defined as significantly expanded in SARS-CoV-2 spike wells and in at least one common cold coronavirus spike condition. Levenshtein distance calculated with the stringdist R package was used to assess CDR3 similarity, and unrooted trees were constructed with ape in R 3.6.1. TCRdb holds this immuneACCESS table with in-frame rearrangements only. Some clones are missing; in checked studies, unresolved V genes explain under half, and the rest has no known cause. V and J calls and clone size are as listed in that table; D and trimming were resolved from the DNA. Within this sample are around 40,000 clones, with approximately 70% of them counted one time only. The top ten constitute 25% to 35% of the sample.

As regards this clone: Its antigen has not been determined. No much larger clone is present one base from it, and per-base qualities are unavailable.

This receptor was taken from a human donor who had a prior SARS-CoV-2 infection. Specimen: CD4+ T cells from PBMCs cultured with a peptide pool, collected before COVID-19 vaccination. Recombination joined TRBV6-1 with TRBJ2-5; TRBD1 aligns with 7 central bases. The nucleotide sequence reads TGTGCCAGCAGTGACCGACAGGGAGAAAAGACCCAGTACTTC. It codes for CASSDRQGEKTQYF.